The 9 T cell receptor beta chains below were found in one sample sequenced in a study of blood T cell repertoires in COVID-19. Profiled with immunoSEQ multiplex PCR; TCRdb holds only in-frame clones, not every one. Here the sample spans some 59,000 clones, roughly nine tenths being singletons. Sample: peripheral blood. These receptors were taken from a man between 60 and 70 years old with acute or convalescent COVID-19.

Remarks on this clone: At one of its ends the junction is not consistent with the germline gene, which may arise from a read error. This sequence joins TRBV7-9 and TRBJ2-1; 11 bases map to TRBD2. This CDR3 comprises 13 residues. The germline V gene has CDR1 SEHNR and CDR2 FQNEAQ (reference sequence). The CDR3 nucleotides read TGTGCCAGCTGCTTAGCGGGGGGGAACGAGCAGTTCTTC. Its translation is CASCLAGGNEQFF.

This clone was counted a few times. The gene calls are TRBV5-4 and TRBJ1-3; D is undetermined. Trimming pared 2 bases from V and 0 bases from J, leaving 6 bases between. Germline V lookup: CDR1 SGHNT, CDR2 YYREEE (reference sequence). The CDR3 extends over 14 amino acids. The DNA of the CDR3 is TGTGCCAGCAGCTTTCCCATCTCTGGAAACACCATATATTTT. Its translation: CASSFPISGNTIYF.

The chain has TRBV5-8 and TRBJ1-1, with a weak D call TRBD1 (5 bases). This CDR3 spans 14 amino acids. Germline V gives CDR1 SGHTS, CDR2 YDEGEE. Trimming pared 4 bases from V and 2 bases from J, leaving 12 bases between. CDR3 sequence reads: CASSRWGVNTEAFF. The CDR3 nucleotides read TGTGCCAGCAGCCGCTGGGGGGTTAACACTGAAGCTTTCTTT.

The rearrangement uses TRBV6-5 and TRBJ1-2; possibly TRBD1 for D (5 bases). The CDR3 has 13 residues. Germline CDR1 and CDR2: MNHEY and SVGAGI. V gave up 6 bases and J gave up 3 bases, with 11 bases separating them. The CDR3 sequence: CASSTGRDYGYTF. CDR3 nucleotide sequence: TGTGCCAGCAGCACGGGCAGGGACTATGGCTACACCTTC.

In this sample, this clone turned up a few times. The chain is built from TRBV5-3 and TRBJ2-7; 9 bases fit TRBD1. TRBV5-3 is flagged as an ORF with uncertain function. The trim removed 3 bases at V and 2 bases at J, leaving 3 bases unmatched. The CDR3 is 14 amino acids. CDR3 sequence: CARSSDRGTYEQYF. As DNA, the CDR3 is TGTGCCAGAAGCTCGGACAGGGGTACCTACGAGCAGTACTTC.

The CDR3 bases are TGTGCCAGTAGTCGATCAGGGGTAATCTACAATGAGCAGTTCTTC. Translation: CASSRSGVIYNEQFF. J is TRBJ2-1 and V is TRBV19, with D perhaps matching TRBD1 (6 bases). V lost 5 bases, J lost 3 bases, and 14 bases lay in between. This CDR3 comprises 15 residues. From germline, CDR1 is LNHDA and CDR2 SQIVND (reference sequence).

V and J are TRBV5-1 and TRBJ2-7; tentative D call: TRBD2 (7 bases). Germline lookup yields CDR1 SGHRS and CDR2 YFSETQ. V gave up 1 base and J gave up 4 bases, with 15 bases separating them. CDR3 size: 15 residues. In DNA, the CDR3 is TGCGCCAGCAGCTTGTGGGGGGGGCCCCCTTACGAGCAGTACTTC. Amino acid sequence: CASSLWGGPPYEQYF. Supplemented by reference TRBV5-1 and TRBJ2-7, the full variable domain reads KAGVTQTPRYLIKTRGQQVTLSCSPISGHRSVSWYQQTPGQGLQFLFEYFSETQRNKGNFPGRFSGRQFSNSRSEMNVSTLELGDSALYLCASSLWGGPPYEQYFGPGTRLTVT.

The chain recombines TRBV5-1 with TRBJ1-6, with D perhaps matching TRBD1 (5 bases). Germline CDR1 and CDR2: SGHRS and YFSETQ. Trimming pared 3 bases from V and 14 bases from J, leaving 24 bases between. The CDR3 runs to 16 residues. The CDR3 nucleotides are TGCGCCAGCAGCTGGGAGGGGCGGTCAGTGGGCTCAGCCCTCCACTTT. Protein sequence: CASSWEGRSVGSALHF.

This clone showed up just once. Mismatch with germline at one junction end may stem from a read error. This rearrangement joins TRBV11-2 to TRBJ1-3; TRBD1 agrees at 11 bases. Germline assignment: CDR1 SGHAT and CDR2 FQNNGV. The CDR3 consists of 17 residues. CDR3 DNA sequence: TGTACCAGCAGGCAACGAGGGACAGGGGGATATGGAAACACCATATATTTT. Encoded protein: CTSRQRGTGGYGNTIYF.